This TCR beta chain originates from a study of T cells in Graves' hyperthyroidism and ophthalmopathy. Findings and caveats of the study: Model predictions of ophthalmopathy came a median approximately 6.5 months before onset.

TCR beta CDR3 region amplification was performed from RNA transcripts. RT-PCR in the first round (using the HTBI primer set) targeted the TCR CDR3. Each CDR3 protein gets one entry after TCRdb re-called the multiplex PCR reads with MiXCR. This table has some 760,000 distinct CDR3 sequences, 13% to 15% appearing once. Patients were aged 18 to 65, had disease duration under 2 months, and had newly diagnosed hyperthyroidism. This clonotype was recorded many times. Antigen unknown. The CDR3 contains 14 residues. Looked up from germline, CDR1 is MDHEN and CDR2 is SYDVKM. Trimming stripped 2 bases from V and 0 bases from J, with 7 bases between.

The V gene is TRBV28, the J gene TRBJ1-2; unclear D gene. The sample was blood. This receptor was obtained from a woman aged 18-29 years with Graves' hyperthyroidism. CDR3 loop: CASSLRRANYGYTF. The CDR3 DNA reads as TGTGCCAGCAGTTTAAGAAGGGCTAACTATGGCTACACCTTC.